This T cell receptor (beta chain) was identified in a study of blood T cell repertoires in COVID-19. Study as a whole: Material from acute and convalescent COVID-19 was sourced from the United States, Italy and Spain. Sources were T cells, B-cell-depleted T cells, or PBMCs; the material itself was cDNA or gDNA.

How the authors handled the data: Amplification from reference gene primers served as the basis for estimated nucleated cell counts. Profiled with immunoSEQ multiplex PCR; TCRdb holds only in-frame clones, not every one. V, J and clone size derive from that table, while D and trimming were established from the DNA sequence. The sample records just over 250,000 clones, 80% to 90% being singletons. CDR3 size: 14 residues. Trimming pared 0 bases from V and 7 bases from J, leaving 12 bases between. Germline values: CDR1 KGHSH, CDR2 LQKENI. Seattle participants joined during active infection and were tracked over time.

The V and J genes are TRBV18 and TRBJ2-5, with TRBD2 as a possible D gene (6 bases). The specimen was peripheral blood. This TCR was recovered from a woman between 65 and 79 years old with COVID-19, enrolled during active disease. In DNA, the CDR3 is TGTGCCAGCTCACCACCTAGCGGCACGGTGACCCAGTACTTC. The encoded protein is CASSPPSGTVTQYF.